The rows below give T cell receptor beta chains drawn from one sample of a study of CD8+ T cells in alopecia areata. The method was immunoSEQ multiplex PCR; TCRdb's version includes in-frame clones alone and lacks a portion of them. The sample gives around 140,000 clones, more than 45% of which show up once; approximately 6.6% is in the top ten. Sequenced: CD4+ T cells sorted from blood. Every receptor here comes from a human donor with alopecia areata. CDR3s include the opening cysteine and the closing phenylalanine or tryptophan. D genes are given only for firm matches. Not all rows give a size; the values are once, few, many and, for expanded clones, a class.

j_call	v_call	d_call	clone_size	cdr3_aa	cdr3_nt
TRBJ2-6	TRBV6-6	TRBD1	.	CASRDSSGANVLTF	TGTGCCAGCCGGGACAGCTCTGGGGCCAACGTCCTGACTTTC
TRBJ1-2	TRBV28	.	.	CASSYGGKGYTF	TGTGCCAGCAGTTACGGAGGGAAGGGCTACACCTTC
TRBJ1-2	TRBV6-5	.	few	CASSYTGGWYGYTF	TGTGCCAGCAGTTACACGGGGGGCTGGTATGGCTACACCTTC
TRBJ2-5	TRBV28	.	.	CASSWTLTGRSETQYF	TGTGCCAGCAGTTGGACACTGACAGGGAGGTCGGAGACCCAGTACTTC
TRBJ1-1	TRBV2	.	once	CASIEQGATEAFF	TGTGCCAGCATCGAACAAGGGGCAACTGAAGCTTTCTTT
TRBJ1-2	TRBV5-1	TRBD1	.	CASSFDRDGYTF	TGCGCCAGCAGCTTCGACAGGGATGGCTACACCTTC
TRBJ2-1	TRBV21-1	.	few	CASSNMGNEQFF	TGTGCCAGCAGCAATATGGGCAATGAGCAGTTCTTC
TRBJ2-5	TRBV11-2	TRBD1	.	CASSFRGTVETQYF	TGTGCCAGCAGCTTCAGGGGGACGGTGGAGACCCAGTACTTC
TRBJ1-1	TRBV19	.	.	CASSTGRGTEAFF	TGTGCCAGTAGTACGGGGAGAGGCACTGAAGCTTTCTTT
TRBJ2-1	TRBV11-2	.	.	CASNWGRLEEQFF	TGTGCCAGCAACTGGGGGCGCTTGGAAGAGCAGTTCTTC
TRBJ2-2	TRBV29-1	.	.	CSVDQDTGELFF	TGCAGCGTTGACCAAGACACCGGGGAGCTGTTTTTT
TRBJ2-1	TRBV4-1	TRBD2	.	CASSHDPPTSGGGDNEQFF	TGCGCCAGCAGCCACGATCCGCCGACTAGCGGGGGTGGGGACAATGAGCAGTTCTTC
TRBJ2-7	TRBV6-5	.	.	CASSYSSYGYEQYF	TGTGCCAGCAGTTACTCGAGTTACGGGTACGAGCAGTACTTC
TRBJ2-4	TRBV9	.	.	CASSATGTLMNIQYF	TGTGCCAGCAGCGCGACTGGGACTCTGATGAACATTCAGTACTTC
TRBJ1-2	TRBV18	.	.	CASSPLPTNYGYTF	TGTGCCAGCTCACCGTTACCGACGAACTATGGCTACACCTTC
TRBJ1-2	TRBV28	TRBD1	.	CASSRGTGADYGYTF	TGTGCCAGCAGTCGAGGGACAGGGGCAGACTATGGCTACACCTTC
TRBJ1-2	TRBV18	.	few	CASSNSGDLQNTF	TGTGCCAGCTCAAACTCGGGCGATCTCCAAAACACCTTC
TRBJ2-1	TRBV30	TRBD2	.	CAWRTSGGLNEQFF	TGTGCCTGGAGGACTAGCGGGGGGTTGAATGAGCAGTTCTTC
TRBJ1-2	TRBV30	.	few	CAWNKRSSYHYGYTF	TGTGCCTGGAATAAGCGAAGTAGCTACCACTATGGCTACACCTTC
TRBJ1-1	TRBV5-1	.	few	CASSGSGSREAFF	TGCGCCAGCAGCGGGTCAGGGAGTAGGGAAGCTTTCTTT
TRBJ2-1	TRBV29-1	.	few	CSVDSYNEQFF	TGCAGCGTTGACAGTTACAATGAGCAGTTCTTC
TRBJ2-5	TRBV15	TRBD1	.	CATSNHLTGSETQYF	TGTGCCACCAGCAACCATCTGACAGGGAGCGAGACCCAGTACTTC
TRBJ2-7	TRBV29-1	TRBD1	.	CSANRGLNEQYF	TGCAGCGCTAACAGGGGGCTTAACGAGCAGTACTTC
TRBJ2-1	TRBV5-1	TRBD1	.	CASSLVGTVYNEQFF	TGCGCCAGCAGCTTGGTGGGGACAGTTTACAATGAGCAGTTCTTC
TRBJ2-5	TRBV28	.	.	CASRLGAPETQYF	TGTGCCAGCAGACTGGGGGCCCCAGAGACCCAGTACTTC
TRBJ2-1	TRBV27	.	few	CASSPTHYNEQFF	TGTGCCAGCAGTCCCACCCACTACAATGAGCAGTTCTTC
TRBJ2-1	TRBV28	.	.	CASSLIPRDNNEQFF	TGTGCCAGCAGTTTAATCCCGAGGGACAACAATGAGCAGTTCTTC
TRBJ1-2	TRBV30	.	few	CAWSVRGGRRFGYTF	TGTGCCTGGAGTGTACGCGGAGGCCGCCGATTTGGCTACACCTTC
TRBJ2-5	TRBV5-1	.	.	CASSLSGTQETQYF	TGCGCCAGCAGCTTGTCCGGCACCCAAGAGACCCAGTACTTC
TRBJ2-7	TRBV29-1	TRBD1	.	CSALTGGAYEQYF	TGCAGCGCCCTGACAGGGGGCGCCTACGAGCAGTACTTC
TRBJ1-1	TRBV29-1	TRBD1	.	CSVVTYWTGGQNTEAFF	TGCAGCGTTGTGACCTACTGGACAGGGGGTCAAAACACTGAAGCTTTCTTT
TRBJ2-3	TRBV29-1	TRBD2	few	CSVEEGTSGSYTQYF	TGCAGCGTTGAAGAAGGGACTAGCGGGAGTTACACGCAGTATTTT
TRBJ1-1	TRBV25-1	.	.	CASSADAYTEAFF	TGTGCCAGCAGTGCTGACGCATACACTGAAGCTTTCTTT
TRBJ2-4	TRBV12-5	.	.	CASRWGGRNTYF	TGTGCTAGTAGGTGGGGGGGCAGGAATACCTACTTC
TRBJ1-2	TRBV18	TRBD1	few	CASSFDRGYDGYTF	TGTGCCAGCTCCTTCGACAGGGGCTACGATGGCTACACCTTC
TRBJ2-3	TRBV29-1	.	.	CSCTSDALLDTQYF	TGCAGCTGTACAAGTGACGCCCTTTTGGATACGCAGTATTTT
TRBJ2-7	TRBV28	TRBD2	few	CASRLAGGEKEQYF	TGTGCCAGCAGACTAGCGGGAGGGGAAAAGGAGCAGTACTTC
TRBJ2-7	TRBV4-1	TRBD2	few	CASSQGLAGNYEQYF	TGCGCCAGCAGCCAGGGACTAGCGGGTAACTACGAGCAGTACTTC
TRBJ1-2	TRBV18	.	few	CASSQSAEYGYTF	TGTGCCAGCTCACAGTCCGCGGAGTATGGCTACACCTTC
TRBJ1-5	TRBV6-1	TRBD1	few	CASSAAWTGVLPVNQPQHF	TGTGCCAGCAGTGCAGCCTGGACAGGGGTCCTCCCGGTCAATCAGCCCCAGCATTTT
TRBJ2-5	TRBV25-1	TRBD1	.	CASSEPGQGMKTQYF	TGTGCCAGCAGTGAACCGGGACAGGGGATGAAGACCCAGTACTTC
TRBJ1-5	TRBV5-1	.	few	CASSLGTGQSNQPQHF	TGCGCCAGCAGCTTGGGAACCGGACAGAGCAATCAGCCCCAGCATTTT
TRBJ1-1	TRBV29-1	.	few	CSVGGRFGRNTEAFF	TGCAGCGTTGGGGGACGATTCGGCCGGAACACTGAAGCTTTCTTT
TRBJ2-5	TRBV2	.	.	CASSERREETQYF	TGTGCCAGCAGTGAAAGGCGAGAAGAGACCCAGTACTTC
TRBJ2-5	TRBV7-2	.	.	CASRRTNDGWTQYF	TGTGCCAGCAGAAGGACAAATGATGGTTGGACCCAGTACTTC
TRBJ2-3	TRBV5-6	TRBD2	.	CASSLRLLADTDTQYF	TGTGCCAGCAGCTTGAGGTTACTAGCGGACACAGATACGCAGTATTTT
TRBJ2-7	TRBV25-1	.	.	CASSGGGYEQYF	TGTGCCAGCAGTGGAGGGGGGTACGAGCAGTACTTC
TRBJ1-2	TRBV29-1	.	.	CSVVVYGEYGYTF	TGCAGCGTTGTTGTTTATGGGGAATATGGCTACACCTTC
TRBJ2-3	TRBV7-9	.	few	CASSFGLIPADTQYF	TGTGCCAGCAGCTTTGGCCTTATCCCCGCAGATACGCAGTATTTT
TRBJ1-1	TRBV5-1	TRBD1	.	CASSLLGQENTEAFF	TGCGCCAGCAGCTTGTTGGGACAGGAGAACACTGAAGCTTTCTTT
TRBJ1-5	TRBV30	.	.	CACRGGGPQHF	TGTGCCTGCAGGGGAGGTGGACCCCAGCATTTT
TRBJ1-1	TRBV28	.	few	CASGGEYTEAFF	TGTGCCAGCGGCGGGGAGTACACTGAAGCTTTCTTT
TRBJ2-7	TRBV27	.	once	CASSFGQIGTLAYEQYF	TGTGCCAGCAGTTTCGGACAGATAGGCACCTTAGCCTACGAGCAGTACTTC
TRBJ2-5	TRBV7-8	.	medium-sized	CASSPPRQETQYF	TGTGCCAGCAGCCCGCCGAGGCAAGAGACCCAGTACTTC
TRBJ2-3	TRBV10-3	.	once	CAMFDFTADTQYF	TGTGCCATGTTTGATTTCACAGCAGATACGCAGTATTTT
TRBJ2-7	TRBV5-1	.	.	CASSRYGLKSNEQYF	TGCGCCAGCAGCCGATACGGACTAAAATCTAACGAGCAGTACTTC
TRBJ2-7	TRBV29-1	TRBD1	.	CSVETGVHEQYF	TGCAGCGTGGAAACAGGGGTCCACGAGCAGTACTTC
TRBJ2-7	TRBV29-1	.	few	CSGGDHEQYF	TGCAGCGGGGGGGACCACGAGCAGTACTTC
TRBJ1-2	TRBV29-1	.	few	CSVARAGYYGYTF	TGCAGCGTTGCCAGAGCAGGGTACTATGGCTACACCTTC
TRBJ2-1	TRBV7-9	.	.	CASSLGTSYNEQFF	TGTGCCAGCAGCTTAGGGACATCCTACAATGAGCAGTTCTTC